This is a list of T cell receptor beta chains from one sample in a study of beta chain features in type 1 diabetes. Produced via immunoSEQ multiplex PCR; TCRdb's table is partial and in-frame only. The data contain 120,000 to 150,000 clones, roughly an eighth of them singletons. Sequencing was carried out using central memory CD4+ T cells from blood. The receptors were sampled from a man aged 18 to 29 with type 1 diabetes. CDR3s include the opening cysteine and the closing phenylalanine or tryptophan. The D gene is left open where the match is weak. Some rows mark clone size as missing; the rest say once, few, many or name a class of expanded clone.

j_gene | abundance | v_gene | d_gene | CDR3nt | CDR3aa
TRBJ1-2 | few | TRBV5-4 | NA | TGTGCCAGCAGCTTGGTGGCAGGGAACTATGGCTACACCTTC | CASSLVAGNYGYTF
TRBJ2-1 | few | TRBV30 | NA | TGTGCCTGGAGTGAACCGCTAAGTGAGCAGTTCTTC | CAWSEPLSEQFF
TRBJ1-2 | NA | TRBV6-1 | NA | TGTGCCAGCAGTGAAGCGGGGTCAGCGTATGGCTACACCTTC | CASSEAGSAYGYTF
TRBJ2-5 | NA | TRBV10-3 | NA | TGTGCCATCAGTGAGACAACCAAACGATCGGGGACCCAGTACTTC | CAISETTKRSGTQYF
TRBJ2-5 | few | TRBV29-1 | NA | TGCAGCGTTGAAGGGGGAAAGGGTCAAGAGACCCAGTACTTC | CSVEGGKGQETQYF
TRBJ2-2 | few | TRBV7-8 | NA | TGTGCCAGCAGCTCGGACCTCCCGATAGGGGAGCTGTTTTTT | CASSSDLPIGELFF
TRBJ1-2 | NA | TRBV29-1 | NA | TGCAGCGTTGAAGAGAATGGACGCTACTATGGCTACACCTTC | CSVEENGRYYGYTF
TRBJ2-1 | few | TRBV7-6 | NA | TGTGCCAGCAGCCACTCAGCAGGAAATGAGCAGTTCTTC | CASSHSAGNEQFF
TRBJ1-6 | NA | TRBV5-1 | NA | TGCGCCAGCAGCTCCGGGACGTACTATAATTCACCCCTCCACTTT | CASSSGTYYNSPLHF
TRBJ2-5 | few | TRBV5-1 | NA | TGCGCCAGCAGCTTGGCCGGTTGGCAGGGTACAGGAGAGACCCAGTACTTC | CASSLAGWQGTGETQYF
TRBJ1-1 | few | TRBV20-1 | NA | TGCAGTGCTGGGCTTGACACTGAAGCTTTCTTT | CSAGLDTEAFF
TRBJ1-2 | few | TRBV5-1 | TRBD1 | TGCGCCAGCAGCACACAGGGGGCCGGGAGTGGCTACACCTTC | CASSTQGAGSGYTF
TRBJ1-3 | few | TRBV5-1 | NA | TGCGCCAGCAGCGAAGGTGGAGCTAATGGAAACACCATATATTTT | CASSEGGANGNTIYF
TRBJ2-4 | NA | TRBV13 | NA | TGTGCCAGCAGCTCCCGGCCCCCCAAAAACATTCAGTACTTC | CASSSRPPKNIQYF
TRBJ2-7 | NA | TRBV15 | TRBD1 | TGTGCCACCAGCAGAGAGGACAGGGGGATATCCTACGAGCAGTACTTC | CATSREDRGISYEQYF